The T cell receptor (beta chain) under discussion was sequenced for a study of OX40 agonist ivuxolimab in advanced cancers. Only in-frame clones appear in the TCRdb table, and some are missing; sequencing was by immunoSEQ multiplex PCR. This sample yields tens of thousands of clones, of which approximately 84% are seen a single time; 5% belongs to the top ten. CDR1 is SGHRS, CDR2 YFSETQ, per germline. V was shortened by 4 bases and J by 3 bases, with 13 bases between the two germline ends. The CDR3 covers 14 residues. The chain uses TRBV5-1 and TRBJ1-1, with unresolved D. Source: CD4+ or CD8+ T cells sorted from blood, taken in a trial of the OX40 agonist ivuxolimab. The origin of this receptor is an adult with an advanced solid tumor such as melanoma, head and neck, liver or kidney cancer. The CDR3 is CASSLQGSYTEAFF. Here the CDR3 DNA reads TGCGCCAGCAGCCTCCAAGGATCCTACACTGAAGCTTTCTTT. Using reference TRBV5-1 and TRBJ1-1 for the parts outside the CDR3, the full variable domain is KAGVTQTPRYLIKTRGQQVTLSCSPISGHRSVSWYQQTPGQGLQFLFEYFSETQRNKGNFPGRFSGRQFSNSRSEMNVSTLELGDSALYLCASSLQGSYTEAFFGQGTRLTVV.